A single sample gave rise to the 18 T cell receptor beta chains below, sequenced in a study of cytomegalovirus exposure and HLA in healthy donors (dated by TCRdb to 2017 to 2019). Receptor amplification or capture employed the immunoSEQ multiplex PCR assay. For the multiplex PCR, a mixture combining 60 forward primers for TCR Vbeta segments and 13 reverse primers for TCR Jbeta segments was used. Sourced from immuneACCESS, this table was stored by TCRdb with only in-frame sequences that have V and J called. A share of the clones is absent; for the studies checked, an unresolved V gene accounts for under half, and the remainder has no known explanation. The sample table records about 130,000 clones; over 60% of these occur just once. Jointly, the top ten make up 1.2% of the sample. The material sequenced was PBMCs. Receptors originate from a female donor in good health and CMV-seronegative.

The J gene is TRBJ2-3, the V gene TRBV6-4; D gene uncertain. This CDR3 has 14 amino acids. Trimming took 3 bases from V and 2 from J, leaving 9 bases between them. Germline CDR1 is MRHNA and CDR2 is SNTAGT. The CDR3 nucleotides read TGTGCCAGCAGTGAGAACCAGATCACAGATACGCAGTATTTT. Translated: CASSENQITDTQYF.

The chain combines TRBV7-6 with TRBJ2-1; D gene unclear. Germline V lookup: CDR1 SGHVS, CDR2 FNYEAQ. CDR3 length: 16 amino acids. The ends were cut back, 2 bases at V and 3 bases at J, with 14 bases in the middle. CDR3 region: CASSLSPVGGYNEQFF. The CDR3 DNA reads TGTGCCAGCAGCTTATCCCCCGTAGGCGGCTACAATGAGCAGTTCTTC.

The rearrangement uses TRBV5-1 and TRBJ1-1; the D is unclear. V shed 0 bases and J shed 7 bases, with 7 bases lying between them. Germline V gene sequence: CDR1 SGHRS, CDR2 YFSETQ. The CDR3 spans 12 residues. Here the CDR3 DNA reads TGCGCCAGCAGCTTGGGGGCTGTTGAAGCTTTCTTT. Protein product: CASSLGAVEAFF.

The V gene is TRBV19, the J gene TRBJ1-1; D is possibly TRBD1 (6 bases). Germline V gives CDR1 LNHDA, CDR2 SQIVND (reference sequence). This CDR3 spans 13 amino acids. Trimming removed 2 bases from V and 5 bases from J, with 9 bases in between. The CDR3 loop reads CASSISRGTEAFF. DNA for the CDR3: TGTGCCAGTAGTATAAGTAGGGGGACTGAAGCTTTCTTT. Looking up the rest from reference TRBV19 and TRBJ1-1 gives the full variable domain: DGGITQSPKYLFRKEGQNVTLSCEQNLNHDAMYWYRQDPGQGLRLIYYSQIVNDFQKGDIAEGYSVSREKKESFPLTVTSAQKNPTAFYLCASSISRGTEAFFGQGTRLTVV.

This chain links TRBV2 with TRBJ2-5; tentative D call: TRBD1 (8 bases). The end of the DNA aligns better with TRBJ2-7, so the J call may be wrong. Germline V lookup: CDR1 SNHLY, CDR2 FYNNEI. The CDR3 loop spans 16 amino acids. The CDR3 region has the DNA TGTGCCAGCAGTGAAGCGGGACAGGCCGGGGGGTACGAGCAGTACTTC. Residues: CASSEAGQAGGYEQYF.

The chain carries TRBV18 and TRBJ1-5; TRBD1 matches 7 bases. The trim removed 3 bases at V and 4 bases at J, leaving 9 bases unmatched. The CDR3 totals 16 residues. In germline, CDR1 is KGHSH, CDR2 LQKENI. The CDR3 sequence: CASSPSRDSLNQPQHF. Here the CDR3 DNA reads TGTGCCAGCTCACCGTCCCGGGACAGTTTAAATCAGCCCCAGCATTTT. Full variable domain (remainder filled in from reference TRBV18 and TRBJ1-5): NAGVMQNPRHLVRRRGQEARLRCSPMKGHSHVYWYRQLPEEGLKFMVYLQKENIIDESGMPKERFSAEFPKEGPSILRIQQVVRGDSAAYFCASSPSRDSLNQPQHFGDGTRLSIL.

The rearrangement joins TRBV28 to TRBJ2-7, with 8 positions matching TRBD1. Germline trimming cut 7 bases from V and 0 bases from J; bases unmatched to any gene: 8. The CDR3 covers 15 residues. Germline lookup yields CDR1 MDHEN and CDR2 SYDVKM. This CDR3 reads CASTQGGGISYEQYF. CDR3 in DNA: TGTGCCAGCACACAGGGGGGCGGGATCTCCTACGAGCAGTACTTC. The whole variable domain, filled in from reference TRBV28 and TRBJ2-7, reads DVKVTQSSRYLVKRTGEKVFLECVQDMDHENMFWYRQDPGLGLRLIYFSYDVKMKEKGDIPEGYSVSREKKERFSLILESASTNQTSMYLCASTQGGGISYEQYFGPGTRLTVT.

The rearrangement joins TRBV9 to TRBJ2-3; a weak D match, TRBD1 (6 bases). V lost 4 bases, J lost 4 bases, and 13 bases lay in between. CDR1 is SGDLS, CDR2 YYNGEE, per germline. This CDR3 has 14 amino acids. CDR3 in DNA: TGTGCCAGCAGCCCCCTAGGGGGTTCAGATACGCAGTATTTT. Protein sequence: CASSPLGGSDTQYF.

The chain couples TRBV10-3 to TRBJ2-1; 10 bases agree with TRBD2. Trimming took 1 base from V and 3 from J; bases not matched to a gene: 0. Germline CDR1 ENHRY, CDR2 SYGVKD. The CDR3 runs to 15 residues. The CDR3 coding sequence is TGTGCCATCAGTGAGTTAGCGGGGGGCTACAATGAGCAGTTCTTC. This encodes CAISELAGGYNEQFF.

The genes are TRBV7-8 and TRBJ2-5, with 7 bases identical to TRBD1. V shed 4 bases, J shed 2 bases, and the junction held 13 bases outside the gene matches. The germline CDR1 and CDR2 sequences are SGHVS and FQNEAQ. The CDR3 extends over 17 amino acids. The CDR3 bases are TGTGCCAGCAGCTCCCCAAGCAGGGGGTGGAGGCAAGAGACCCAGTACTTC. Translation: CASSSPSRGWRQETQYF.

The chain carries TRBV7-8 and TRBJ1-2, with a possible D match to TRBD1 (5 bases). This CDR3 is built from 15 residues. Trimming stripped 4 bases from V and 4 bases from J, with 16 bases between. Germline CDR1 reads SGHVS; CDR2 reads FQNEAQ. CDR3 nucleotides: TGTGCCAGCAGCTCCCGGCAGGGCTCGGGCTATGGCTACACCTTC. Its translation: CASSSRQGSGYGYTF. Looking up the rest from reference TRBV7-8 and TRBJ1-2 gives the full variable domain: GAGVSQSPRYKVAKRGQDVALRCDPISGHVSLFWYQQALGQGPEFLTYFQNEAQLDKSGLPSDRFFAERPEGSVSTLKIQRTQQEDSAVYLCASSSRQGSGYGYTFGSGTRLTVV.

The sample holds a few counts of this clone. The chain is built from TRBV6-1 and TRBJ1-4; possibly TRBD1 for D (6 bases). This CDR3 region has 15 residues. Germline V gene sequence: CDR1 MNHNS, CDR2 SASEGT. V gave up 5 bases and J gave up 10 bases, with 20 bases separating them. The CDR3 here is CASSLGSQGQGKLFF. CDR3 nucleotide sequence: TGTGCCAGCAGTCTTGGATCACAGGGCCAGGGAAAACTGTTTTTT.

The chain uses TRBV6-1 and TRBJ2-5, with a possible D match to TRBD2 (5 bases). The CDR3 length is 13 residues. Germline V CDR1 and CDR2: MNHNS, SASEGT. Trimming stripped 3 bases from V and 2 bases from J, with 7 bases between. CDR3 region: CASSDDYQETQYF. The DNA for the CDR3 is TGTGCCAGCAGTGATGACTATCAAGAGACCCAGTACTTC.

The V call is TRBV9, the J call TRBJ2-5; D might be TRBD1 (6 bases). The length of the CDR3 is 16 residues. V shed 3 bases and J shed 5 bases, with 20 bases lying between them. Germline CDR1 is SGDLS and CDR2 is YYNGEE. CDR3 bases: TGTGCCAGCAGCGCCCGACAGGCGGCGGTTAGTGAGACCCAGTACTTC. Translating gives CASSARQAAVSETQYF.

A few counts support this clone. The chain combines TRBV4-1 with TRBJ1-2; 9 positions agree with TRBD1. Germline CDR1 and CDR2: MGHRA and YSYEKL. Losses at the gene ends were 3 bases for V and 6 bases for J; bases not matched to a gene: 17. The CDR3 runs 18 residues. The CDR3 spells CASSHAQADRQGVNGYTF. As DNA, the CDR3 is TGCGCCAGCAGCCATGCCCAGGCCGACCGACAGGGGGTTAATGGCTACACCTTC.

CDR3: CASSSGTVNEKLFF. Written as DNA, the CDR3 is TGTGCCAGCAGCTCCGGGACAGTTAATGAAAAACTGTTTTTT. The chain joins TRBV11-2 to TRBJ1-4; 7 bases line up with TRBD1. Trimming removed 4 bases from V and 4 bases from J; junction bases left unmatched: 3. Germline lookup yields CDR1 SGHAT and CDR2 FQNNGV. This CDR3 has 14 residues.

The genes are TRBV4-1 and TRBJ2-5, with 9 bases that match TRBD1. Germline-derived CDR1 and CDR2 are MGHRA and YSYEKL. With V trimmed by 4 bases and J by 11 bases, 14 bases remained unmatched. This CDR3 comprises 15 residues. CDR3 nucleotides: TGCGCCAGCAGCCCAGCCGGGACAGGGCTTGGGGAGCAGTACTTC. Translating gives CASSPAGTGLGEQYF.

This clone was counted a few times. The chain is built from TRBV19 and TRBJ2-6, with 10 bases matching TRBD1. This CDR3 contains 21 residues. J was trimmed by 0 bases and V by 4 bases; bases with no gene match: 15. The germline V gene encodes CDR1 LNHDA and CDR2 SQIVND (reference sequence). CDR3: CASSRLGTGVPNRSGANVLTF. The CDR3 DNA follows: TGTGCCAGTAGTAGATTAGGGACAGGGGTCCCAAATCGCTCTGGGGCCAACGTCCTGACTTTC. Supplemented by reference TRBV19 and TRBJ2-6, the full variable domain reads DGGITQSPKYLFRKEGQNVTLSCEQNLNHDAMYWYRQDPGQGLRLIYYSQIVNDFQKGDIAEGYSVSREKKESFPLTVTSAQKNPTAFYLCASSRLGTGVPNRSGANVLTFGAGSRLTVL.